The 10 T cell receptor beta chains below come from one sample, sequenced in a study of blood T cell repertoires in COVID-19. Repertoires were generated with immunoSEQ multiplex PCR, while TCRdb's copy carries only in-frame clones and drops some. The table includes fewer than 350,000 clones, roughly 93% detected once. Material: PBMCs or T cells enriched from blood (not recorded which). These TCRs come from a woman aged 35 to 49 with acute COVID-19.

V gene TRBV7-6 combines with J gene TRBJ2-1; 12 positions match TRBD2. Per the germline V gene, CDR1 is SGHVS and CDR2 is FNYEAQ. V was pared by 5 bases and J by 7 bases, with 12 bases of the junction left unmatched. This CDR3 is 17 amino acids long. The CDR3 coding sequence is TGTGCCAGCAGCCCTAGACTAGCGGGAGAGAATCTAAATGAGCAGTTCTTC. Residues: CASSPRLAGENLNEQFF.

The V gene is TRBV24-1, the J gene TRBJ1-1; 8 positions agree with TRBD1. From germline, CDR1 is KGHDR and CDR2 SFDVKD. V was pared by 2 bases and J by 2 bases, with 3 bases of the junction left unmatched. This CDR3 has 15 residues. The CDR3 sequence is CATSDSQGANTEAFF. CDR3 nucleotides: TGTGCCACCAGTGATTCGCAGGGGGCAAACACTGAAGCTTTCTTT.

V gene TRBV9 combines with J gene TRBJ2-3; D is perhaps TRBD1 (5 bases). This CDR3 comprises 15 residues. CDR1 and CDR2 (germline): SGDLS, YYNGEE. Trimming took 4 bases from V and 5 from J, leaving 17 bases between them. This CDR3 is CASSLEGARGDTQYF. The CDR3 DNA sequence: TGTGCCAGCAGCCTAGAAGGGGCCCGTGGAGATACGCAGTATTTT. The full variable domain, in which reference TRBV9 and TRBJ2-3 provide the parts outside the CDR3, is DSGVTQTPKHLITATGQRVTLRCSPRSGDLSVYWYQQSLDQGLQFLIQYYNGEERAKGNILERFSAQQFPDLHSELNLSSLELGDSALYFCASSLEGARGDTQYFGPGTRLTVL.

The chain recombines TRBV11-2 with TRBJ1-6, with 7 bases that match TRBD1. Germline CDR1 reads SGHAT; CDR2 reads FQNNGV. V trimming: 6 bases; J trimming: 8 bases; junction bases outside the gene matches: 13. The CDR3 runs 16 residues. CDR3 amino acids: CASRSKRQGWDSPLHF. As DNA, the CDR3 is TGTGCCAGCAGATCTAAGAGACAGGGCTGGGATTCACCCCTCCACTTT.

The V and J genes are TRBV19 and TRBJ2-1; 10 bases are shared with TRBD2. The CDR3 runs to 15 residues. With 4 bases clipped from V and 6 bases from J, the junction kept 6 bases outside the gene matches. Looked up from germline, CDR1 is LNHDA and CDR2 is SQIVND (reference sequence). This CDR3 reads CASSTERGGGNEQFF. In nucleotides, the CDR3 is TGTGCCAGTAGTACCGAGCGGGGGGGAGGCAATGAGCAGTTCTTC.

The V call is TRBV28, the J call TRBJ2-3, with D possibly matching TRBD2 (6 bases). V was clipped by 3 bases and J by 4 bases, with 17 bases between them. The CDR3 extends over 16 amino acids. CDR1 is MDHEN and CDR2 is SYDVKM in the germline V gene. The CDR3 loop is CASSFMGGGSPDTQYF. CDR3 nucleotide sequence: TGTGCCAGCAGTTTCATGGGGGGTGGGTCCCCAGATACGCAGTATTTT.

The V gene is TRBV15, the J gene TRBJ1-1; 11 bases are shared with TRBD1. Unmatched junction bases numbered 10, after V lost 5 bases and J lost 5 bases. This CDR3 has 16 residues. From germline, CDR1 is LNHNV and CDR2 YYDKDF (reference sequence). CDR3 amino acids: CATSPRDRGKLTEAFF. The DNA of the CDR3 is TGTGCCACCAGCCCCCGGGACAGGGGGAAATTGACTGAAGCTTTCTTT. Full variable domain (missing parts from reference TRBV15 and TRBJ1-1): DAMVIQNPRYQVTQFGKPVTLSCSQTLNHNVMYWYQQKSSQAPKLLFHYYDKDFNNEADTPDNFQSRRPNTSFCFLDIRSPGLGDTAMYLCATSPRDRGKLTEAFFGQGTRLTVV.

The rearrangement joins TRBV3-1 (or the pseudogene TRBV3-2) to TRBJ2-7, with 11 bases matching TRBD2. J was trimmed by 1 base and V by 3 bases; bases with no gene match: 5. CDR1 LGHDT and CDR2 YNNKEL come from the germline V gene (reference sequence). The CDR3 is 16 amino acids. The CDR3 nucleotides read TGTGCCAGCAGCCATACTAGCGGGAGTAAGTCCTACGAGCAGTACTTC. Translated: CASSHTSGSKSYEQYF.

V is TRBV7-3 and J is TRBJ2-7; 10 positions match TRBD2. Trimming removed 4 bases from V and 6 bases from J; junction bases left unmatched: 6. CDR3 length: 14 amino acids. Germline V CDR1 and CDR2: SGHTA, FQGTGA. CDR3 nucleotides: TGTGCCAGCAGCTCTAGCGGGAGCGGAGCCGAGCAGTACTTC. Its translation: CASSSSGSGAEQYF. Full variable domain (remainder filled in from reference TRBV7-3 and TRBJ2-7): GAGVSQTPSNKVTEKGKYVELRCDPISGHTALYWYRQSLGQGPEFLIYFQGTGAADDSGLPNDRFFAVRPEGSVSTLKIQRTERGDSAVYLCASSSSGSGAEQYFGPGTRLTVT.

The rearrangement uses TRBV28 and TRBJ1-6; 7 nucleotides line up with TRBD1. Germline lookup yields CDR1 MDHEN and CDR2 SYDVKM. The CDR3 has 14 residues. V lost 6 bases to trimming and J lost 8 bases; unmatched junction nucleotides: 7. The CDR3 DNA reads as TGTGCCAGCAGCAAAGACAGGGCAGATTCACCCCTCCACTTT. This gives the protein CASSKDRADSPLHF.